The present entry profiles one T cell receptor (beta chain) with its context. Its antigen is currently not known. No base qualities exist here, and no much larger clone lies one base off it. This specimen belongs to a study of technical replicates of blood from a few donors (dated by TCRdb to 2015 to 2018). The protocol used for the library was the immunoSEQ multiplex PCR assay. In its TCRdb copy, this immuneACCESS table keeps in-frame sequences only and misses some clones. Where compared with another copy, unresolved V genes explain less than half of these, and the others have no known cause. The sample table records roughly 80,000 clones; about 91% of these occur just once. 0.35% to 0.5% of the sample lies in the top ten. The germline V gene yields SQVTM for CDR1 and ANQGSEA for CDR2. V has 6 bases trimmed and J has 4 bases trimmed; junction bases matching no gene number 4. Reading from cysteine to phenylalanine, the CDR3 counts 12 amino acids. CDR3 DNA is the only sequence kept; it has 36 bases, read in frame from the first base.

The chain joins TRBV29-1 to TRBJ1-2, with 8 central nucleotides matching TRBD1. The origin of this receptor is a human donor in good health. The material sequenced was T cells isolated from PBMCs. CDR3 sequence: CSVSGGVYGYTF. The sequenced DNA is TGCAGCGTCTCAGGGGGCGTCTATGGCTACACCTTC. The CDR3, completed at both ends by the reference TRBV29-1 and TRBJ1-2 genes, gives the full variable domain SAVISQKPSRDICQRGTSLTIQCQVDSQVTMMFWYRQQPGQSLTLIATANQGSEATYESGFVIDKFPISRPNLTFSTLTVSNMSPEDSSIYLCSVSGGVYGYTFGSGTRLTVV.